This record concerns one T cell receptor (beta chain) sequence. This clone is described as medium-sized (0.01 to 0.1%). Its antigen remains undetermined. Base quality data are lacking; no much larger clone is found one base away. The first patient joined ICON in early 2016, and enrollment wrapped up when the last patient was enrolled in late 2018. From a subcohort of 60 to 90 patients, fresh tumor and matched uninvolved tissue were collected for in-depth immune analyses, including TCR sequencing. DNA for TCR sequencing was isolated from bulk tissue, and no cell sorting was done. This specimen comes from a study of tumor-infiltrating lymphocytes in localized non-small cell lung cancer (dated by TCRdb to the early 2020s). Some background on the complete study: The cohort covered several histologies, both smokers and never-smokers, and patients whose samples were collected after neoadjuvant chemotherapy. Resected tumor tissue and uninvolved lung tissue described as non-adjacent to the tumor were contributed by each patient, with both tissues obtained from the same patient. The same patients underwent several integrated assays, with TCR sequencing performed together with flow cytometry, multiplex immunofluorescence, RNA-seq, exome sequencing and proteomics. In total, the ICON cohort consisted of approximately 160 surgical patients with localized non-small cell lung cancer who had their tumors resected. A total of some 50 patients were included in the paired tumor versus uninvolved lung comparison of immunoSEQ T-cell fraction. What the work shows at the level of the full study, not this receptor alone: Because different assays used different pieces of the same tissue, technical variation could not be distinguished from intratumor heterogeneity. Higher T cell infiltration in tumors than in uninvolved lung tissue was supported by TCRbeta sequencing, consistent with immunofluorescence CD3 counts. No association of tumor T-cell fraction from TCR sequencing with recurrence-free survival was found (p = 0.61). Since assay coverage differed from patient to patient depending on how much tissue was available, TCR sequencing was done for only a subset of the cohort. No difference in TCR-derived T-cell fraction was observed between the flow cytometry-defined immunotypes IM1 (good prognosis) and IM2 (poor prognosis).

The CDR3 goes from the cysteine to the phenylalanine over 15 residues. The DNA shown is the 45-base CDR3, in frame from base 1. The germline V gene gives CDR1 as SGHRS and CDR2 as YFSETQ. The germline V and J ends show losses of 0 bases and 9 bases respectively, and no gene match explains 8 bases of the junction. The T-cell fraction in tumor and uninvolved lung tissue was obtained from TCR sequencing using the immunoSEQ assay. Per the source publication's procedure: In the survival analysis, patients were divided into a high T-cell fraction group (upper tertile) and a low T-cell fraction group (lower two tertiles), and the two groups were compared using a log-rank test. Paired tumor versus uninvolved lung differences in T-cell fraction were tested with a signed-rank test. The clones in this table, taken by TCRdb from immuneACCESS, are in-frame only. Not every clone is retained; where verified, under half of the shortfall comes from an unresolved V gene, and the cause of the rest is unknown. Clone size and V and J calls were adopted from that table, with D and trimming inferred from the DNA. Within this sample are 10,000 or so clones, with 60% to 80% of them counted one time only. 9.5% to 10% of the sample belongs to the ten largest clones.

Sequenced: lung tumor tissue. This receptor was taken from a human donor with non-small cell lung cancer. This chain joins TRBV5-1 to TRBJ2-1; 8 nucleotides in the junction match TRBD2. The DNA is TGCGCCAGCAGCTTGGTTTCGGGGGGGCAGGGTGAGCAGTTCTTC. The translation is CASSLVSGGQGEQFF.